This T cell receptor beta chain was captured in a study of blood T cell repertoires in COVID-19 (dated by TCRdb to 2019 to 2021). With regard to the full study: Collaborator samples came from the United States, Italy and Spain and covered acute and convalescent phases of COVID-19. The repertoires were released in a freely available public database intended as a resource for research on the immune response to SARS-CoV-2. The samples were drawn from two sources: the first 160 participants of the ongoing ImmuneRACE study, and 1,200 or so subjects contributed by 6 global collaborators. Nearly every sample came with metadata listing a de-identified subject ID, COVID-19 status, age in years and sex. The material from the prospective study consisted of cDNA or gDNA derived from T cells, B-cell-depleted T cells, or PBMCs. Where available, HLA class I and class II types were obtained from metadata supplied by the sample provider rather than from assay-based typing. Subjects who had been exposed to COVID-19, were actively infected with it, or had recovered from it provided the deeply sampled blood TCRbeta repertoires that made up the dataset.

Note on this clone: Its cognate antigen has yet to be identified. No much larger clone exists at a distance of one base, and base qualities are not known.

Beyond this particular receptor, the publication reports: How much clinical and demographic metadata was included differed by source and by participant, and the metadata was provided uncurated.

Whole blood was collected in K2EDTA tubes by collaborating institutions according to the institutions' own protocols. For TCRbeta analysis, collaborators shipped samples in one of three forms: frozen whole blood, isolated PBMCs, or DNA extracted from either of those sample types. CDR1 and CDR2 (MDHEN, SYDVKM) derive from the germline V gene. The junction carries 9 bases between V and J, which are trimmed by 3 bases and 1 base respectively. Taken from cysteine to phenylalanine, the CDR3 has 15 residues. Solely the CDR3 DNA is kept, with 45 bases framed from the first base. The immunoSEQ Assay, a bias-controlled multiplex PCR, was used to amplify TCRbeta CDR3 regions from genomic DNA. In the source study's methods: Nucleated cell counts per sample were estimated from amplification of reference gene primers within the assay. To quantify the absolute abundance of each unique TCRbeta CDR3 rearrangement, sequence reads were collapsed and filtered. For each sample, productive Simpson clonality was calculated as the square root of Simpson's diversity index over productive rearrangements. What TCRdb holds here is the immuneACCESS table cut down to in-frame rearrangements. Part of the clones is not present; checked against another copy, under half of the missing clones reflect an unresolved V gene, and the others are unexplained. That table gives V, J and clone size, and the DNA gave D and trimming. The sample has under 450,000 clones on record, roughly 77% of them singletons. The top ten clones comprise more than 0.95% of the sample.

The sample was peripheral blood. The chain couples TRBV28 to TRBJ2-2; TRBD2 is perhaps the D gene, given 6 matching bases. This TCR was recovered from a human donor with acute or convalescent COVID-19. The donor label of this sample is uncertain. The CDR3 loop reads CASSFFGGNTGELFF. The base sequence is TGTGCCAGCAGTTTCTTCGGGGGGAACACCGGGGAGCTGTTTTTT.